This is a list of T cell receptor beta chains from one sample in a study of post-analysis software for immune sequencing data. TCRdb re-derived calls from the PCR reads in MiXCR, one entry per CDR3 protein. Of about 770,000 distinct CDR3 sequences listed, about half are singletons. Sequencing input: blood. The receptors shown here come from a girl aged 10 to 17 with multiple sclerosis. CDR3s include the opening cysteine and the closing phenylalanine or tryptophan. Fields, in order: clone size, J gene, V gene, D gene, CDR3 protein, CDR3 DNA. D genes are given only for firm matches. Not every row has a clone size; where given, it reads once, few, many or a size class.

.,TRBJ2-2,TRBV6-5,.,CASSYSISTHTGELFF,TGTGCCAGCAGTTACTCGATTTCTACCCACACCGGGGAGCTGTTTTTT
.,TRBJ1-5,TRBV27,.,CASSFERYQPQHF,TGTGCCAGCAGTTTTGAACGCTATCAGCCCCAGCATTTT
.,TRBJ2-1,TRBV10-2,.,CASGPGNEQFF,TGCGCCAGCGGTCCGGGGAATGAGCAGTTCTTC
once,TRBJ1-1,TRBV29-1,.,CSVDRGPPESNTEAFF,TGCAGCGTTGACCGCGGGCCCCCGGAATCCAACACTGAAGCTTTCTTT
.,TRBJ2-1,TRBV5-5,.,CASSLEPYGSSYNEQFF,TGTGCCAGCAGCTTAGAACCGTACGGGAGCTCCTACAATGAGCAGTTCTTC
.,TRBJ2-4,TRBV7-8,.,CASSSHGLTKNIQYF,TGTGCCAGCAGCTCACACGGACTCACCAAAAACATTCAGTACTTC
.,TRBJ2-2,TRBV29-1,TRBD2,CSVERPLAGVSTGELFF,TGCAGCGTTGAACGTCCACTAGCGGGAGTTAGCACCGGGGAGCTGTTTTTT
.,TRBJ2-5,TRBV5-1,.,CASSLAGAPPGQETQYF,TGCGCCAGCAGCTTGGCGGGAGCACCGCCGGGGCAAGAGACCCAGTACTTC
few,TRBJ2-3,TRBV7-2,.,CASSLMAGTLSTDTQYF,TGTGCCAGCAGCTTAATGGCTGGGACCCTCAGCACAGATACGCAGTATTTT
.,TRBJ2-1,TRBV25-1,TRBD1,CASSESGDRYNEQFF,TGTGCCAGCAGTGAATCGGGGGACAGGTACAATGAGCAGTTCTTC
.,TRBJ2-4,TRBV27,.,CASSLQRASGNIQYF,TGTGCCAGCAGTTTGCAGCGGGCGTCGGGTAACATTCAGTACTTC
.,TRBJ2-1,TRBV20-1,.,CSANTGTSWNEQFF,TGCAGTGCTAACACCGGGACATCTTGGAATGAGCAGTTCTTC
.,TRBJ2-5,TRBV30,TRBD1,CAWRHRGRTETQYF,TGTGCCTGGAGGCACAGGGGGAGGACAGAGACCCAGTACTTC
.,TRBJ2-5,TRBV4-2,TRBD1,CASSQGQGAWGGETQYF,TGTGCCAGCAGCCAGGGACAGGGGGCTTGGGGGGGAGAGACCCAGTACTTC
.,TRBJ2-3,TRBV11-2,.,CASSLVQSGDTQYF,TGTGCCAGCAGCTTAGTACAGTCTGGAGATACGCAGTATTTT
.,TRBJ2-3,TRBV6-2/TRBV6-3,.,CASSYLTADTQYF,TGTGCCAGCAGTTACTTGACTGCCGATACGCAGTATTTT
.,TRBJ2-3,TRBV20-1,.,CSAPQTGEVSTDTQYF,TGCAGTGCTCCTCAGACTGGGGAAGTGAGCACAGATACGCAGTATTTT
few,TRBJ2-5,TRBV20-1,TRBD2,CSASLEASGRPGTQYF,TGCAGTGCTAGTCTTGAGGCTAGCGGGAGACCTGGGACCCAGTACTTC
.,TRBJ2-1,TRBV24-1,.,CATSDAGTQNDEQFF,TGTGCCACCAGTGATGCCGGGACTCAGAATGATGAGCAGTTCTTC
once,TRBJ2-7,TRBV19,.,CASGPQGNSYEQYF,TGTGCCAGTGGACCCCAGGGGAACTCCTACGAGCAGTACTTC
few,TRBJ2-7,TRBV27,.,CASSSFQGSGDEQYF,TGTGCCAGCAGTTCCTTTCAGGGGTCTGGAGACGAGCAGTACTTC
.,TRBJ2-5,TRBV28,TRBD1,CASSPLDRGISGEETQYF,TGTGCCAGCAGCCCCTTGGACAGGGGTATATCGGGCGAAGAGACCCAGTACTTC
few,TRBJ1-5,TRBV20-1,TRBD1,CSARGPGGGGKGDQPQHF,TGCAGTGCTAGAGGTCCGGGGGGAGGGGGCAAAGGGGATCAGCCCCAGCATTTT
.,TRBJ2-7,TRBV7-9,.,CASSLGSEREKFYEQYF,TGTGCCAGCAGCTTAGGGTCCGAAAGGGAAAAATTCTACGAGCAGTACTTC